A single sample is the source of the 32 T cell receptor beta chains below, sequenced in a study of spatial heterogeneity in lung cancer (dated by TCRdb to between 2018 and 2021). The time point label, as the study defines it: sample taken at primary tumor resection. Library method: 5' RACE. These reads were obtained on a NextSeq 500. TCRdb trimmed public reads at Q25 via fastp, called clones via MiXCR and kept in-frame beta chains. For every CDR3 protein sequence, its rows merge into one entry that carries the most common genes and DNA. The sample table lists about 35,000 distinct CDR3 sequences, approximately 3% of them with a count of one. Clones ranked in the top ten supply roughly 35% of the sample. Material: normal lung tissue next to the tumor, obtained at surgery. These TCRs come from a male donor with early-stage non-small cell lung cancer.

This clonotype was seen many times. V is TRBV6-5 and J is TRBJ1-1, with D maybe TRBD1 (5 bases). Germline V lookup: CDR1 MNHEY, CDR2 SVGAGI. CDR3 length: 14 residues. V lost 6 bases and J 0 bases, leaving 11 bases between the germline ends. This CDR3 reads CASRRGDLNTEAFF. Written as DNA, the CDR3 is TGTGCCAGCAGGCGTGGGGACCTGAACACTGAAGCTTTCTTT.

The table lists this clonotype with many counts. A read error may account for a junction end that differs from germline. The chain combines TRBV27 with TRBJ2-3, with no clear D. The CDR3 has 11 amino acids. Germline CDR1 and CDR2: MNHEY and SMNVEV (reference sequence). CDR3 sequence (DNA): TGTGCCAGCCGAAGCAGAGATACGCAGTATTTT. Protein product: CASRSRDTQYF.

Many counts were recorded for this clonotype. The V and J genes are TRBV2 and TRBJ1-1; no definite D call. The CDR3 runs 13 residues. V was shortened by 5 bases and J by 0 bases, with 7 bases between the two germline ends. Looked up from germline, CDR1 is SNHLY and CDR2 is FYNNEI. CDR3 DNA sequence: TGTGCCAGCAGTATAGCTCTGAACACTGAAGCTTTCTTT. It is translated as CASSIALNTEAFF.

The sample holds many counts of this clonotype. V is TRBV20-1 and J is TRBJ1-1; no clear D gene. The CDR3 spans 14 residues. In germline, CDR1 is DFQATT, CDR2 SNEGSKA (reference sequence). V gave up 3 bases and J gave up 5 bases, with 16 bases separating them. Here the CDR3 DNA reads TGCAGTGCTAGTGTCTGGGATGTTGGGACTGAAGCTTTCTTT. Translating it yields CSASVWDVGTEAFF.

This clonotype was recorded many times. The chain links TRBV20-1 to TRBJ2-7, with a possible D match to TRBD1 (6 bases). V shed 6 bases and J shed 0 bases, with 18 bases lying between them. The V gene's germline CDR1 is DFQATT and CDR2 SNEGSKA (reference sequence). This CDR3 has 15 residues. This CDR3 is CSATGFGLGSYEQYF. As DNA, the CDR3 is TGCAGTGCCACAGGGTTTGGGCTCGGCTCCTACGAGCAGTACTTC.

This clonotype appeared many times. This chain joins TRBV6-6 and TRBJ1-2, with unresolved D. V was clipped by 3 bases and J by 0 bases, with 5 bases between them. This CDR3 is 13 amino acids long. In germline, CDR1 is MNHNY, CDR2 SVGAGI (reference sequence). The CDR3 coding sequence is TGTGCCAGCAGTTATGGGCCTAACTATGGCTACACCTTC. It is translated as CASSYGPNYGYTF.

This clonotype was counted many times. V and J are TRBV29-1 and TRBJ2-3, with D unresolved. V was trimmed by 7 bases and J by 3 bases, leaving 5 bases between them. The CDR3 is made up of 10 amino acids. Germline V gene lookup returns CDR1 SQVTM and CDR2 ANQGSEA. The CDR3 here is CSARTDTQYF. CDR3 sequence (DNA): TGCAGCGCTCGAACAGATACGCAGTATTTT.

This clonotype was seen at least ten times. V usage is TRBV12-3 or TRBV12-4 and J usage is TRBJ2-7; 7 positions agree with TRBD1. This CDR3 has 13 amino acids. Trimming removed 5 bases from V and 2 bases from J; junction bases left unmatched: 3. CDR3 region: CASSDGTAYEQYF. CDR3 DNA sequence: TGTGCCAGCAGTGACGGGACAGCCTACGAGCAGTACTTC.

The chain carries TRBV6-6 and TRBJ1-2, with D perhaps TRBD1 (5 bases). The CDR3 is made up of 12 amino acids. Germline V lookup: CDR1 MNHNY, CDR2 SVGAGI (reference sequence). The V and J ends lost 8 bases and 4 bases respectively, with 11 bases between them. The CDR3 sequence: CASDGGGYGYTF. The DNA for the CDR3 is TGTGCCAGCGATGGGGGGGGCTATGGCTACACCTTC.

This clonotype showed up many times. The J gene is TRBJ2-7, the V gene TRBV10-2, with D possibly matching TRBD2 (5 bases). V lost 2 bases and J lost 0, with 8 bases in between. Germline assignment: CDR1 WSHSY and CDR2 SAAADI. The CDR3 sequence is 14 residues long. Here the CDR3 DNA reads TGCGCCAGCAGTGAGACCGGGGTCTCCTACGAGCAGTACTTC. Translating it yields CASSETGVSYEQYF.

Ten or more counts support this clonotype. V gene TRBV6-2 or TRBV6-3 combines with J gene TRBJ2-2; D not resolved. The V end lost 7 bases, the J end lost 6 bases, and 15 bases lay between the germline ends. Germline-derived CDR1 and CDR2 are MNHEY and SVGEGT. The CDR3 consists of 14 residues. CDR3 sequence (DNA): TGTGCCAGCACCCGCTCGTCAGTGGCCGGGGAGCTGTTTTTT. Translating gives CASTRSSVAGELFF.

This clonotype occurred many times. The chain carries TRBV24-1 and TRBJ2-2; possible D gene TRBD1, 5 bases. The CDR3 length is 14 residues. Germline assignment: CDR1 KGHDR and CDR2 SFDVKD. With 7 bases removed from V and 4 bases from J, the gap between germline ends came to 12 bases. The CDR3 DNA reads TGTGCCACCAGAGGGGCGGCGCGCACCGGGGAGCTGTTTTTT. Translation gives CATRGAARTGELFF.

This clonotype was counted ten times or more. The chain uses TRBV27 and TRBJ1-5, with TRBD1 as a possible D gene (6 bases). This CDR3 has 15 amino acids. Trimming removed 0 bases from V and 9 bases from J, with 15 bases in between. Germline V lookup: CDR1 MNHEY, CDR2 SMNVEV (reference sequence). CDR3 loop: CASSLSNRAGRPQHF. The CDR3 bases are TGTGCCAGCAGTTTATCGAACAGGGCTGGTCGGCCCCAGCATTTT.

This clonotype was seen ten or more times. The chain employs TRBV7-2 and TRBJ2-3; D is unresolved. In germline, CDR1 is SGHTA, CDR2 FQGNSA. CDR3 size: 14 residues. Trimming removed 2 bases at V and 2 bases at J, with 8 bases between. The CDR3 region has the DNA TGTGCCAGCAGCTTAACACACGACACAGATACGCAGTATTTT. It codes for CASSLTHDTDTQYF.

This clonotype has ten or more counts. This chain links TRBV4-1 with TRBJ2-3; D remains ambiguous. The CDR3 has 13 amino acids. Trimming removed 4 bases from V and 6 bases from J, with 11 bases in between. CDR1 and CDR2 from the germline V gene are MGHRA and YSYEKL. CDR3 nucleotides: TGCGCCAGCAGCCGATCGGAGATGGATACGCAGTATTTT. It specifies CASSRSEMDTQYF.

The sample holds many counts of this clonotype. This chain joins TRBV28 and TRBJ2-1; TRBD1 aligns across 11 bases. CDR1 and CDR2 from the germline V gene are MDHEN and SYDVKM. V was clipped by 1 base and J by 7 bases; unmatched bases: 6. The CDR3 length is 16 residues. In DNA, the CDR3 is TGTGCCAGCAGTTTATCCCCCGGGACAGGGGGGAATGAGCAGTTCTTC. It specifies CASSLSPGTGGNEQFF.

This clonotype appeared many times. An end of the junction differs from the germline gene, which may be a read error. The chain is built from TRBV2 and TRBJ2-6, with D perhaps matching TRBD2 (6 bases). The CDR3 is 15 residues long. CDR1 is SNHLY, CDR2 FYNNEI, per germline. As DNA, the CDR3 is TGTGCCAGCAGCCACGGGGGTTCTGGGGCCAACGTCCTGGCTTTC. Translating it yields CASSHGGSGANVLAF.

This clonotype occurred many times. The rearrangement links TRBV10-3 to TRBJ1-1, with a tentative D call TRBD1 (5 bases). The CDR3 runs 15 residues. With 3 bases removed from V and 1 base from J, the gap between germline ends came to 12 bases. Germline loops: CDR1 ENHRY, CDR2 SYGVKD. The CDR3 DNA sequence: TGTGCCATCAGTGAAGAGCTTCAGGGGAACACTGAAGCTTTCTTT. The encoded protein is CAISEELQGNTEAFF.

This clonotype was seen a few times. V usage is TRBV6-2 or TRBV6-3 and J usage is TRBJ2-7, with D tentatively TRBD2 (5 bases). V lost 6 bases to trimming and J lost 7 bases, with 13 bases between them. This CDR3 has 12 amino acids. Per the germline V gene, CDR1 is MNHEY and CDR2 is SVGEGT. DNA for the CDR3: TGTGCCAGCAGCTCGCCCAGAGGGGAGCAGTACTTC. It translates to CASSSPRGEQYF.

The table lists this clonotype with many counts. This chain uses TRBV6-6 with TRBJ2-3, with no clear D. V shed 2 bases and J shed 2 bases, with 8 bases lying between them. Looked up from germline, CDR1 is MNHNY and CDR2 is SVGAGI (reference sequence). This CDR3 region has 14 residues. The CDR3 reads CASSYLTFTDTQYF. CDR3 DNA: TGTGCCAGCAGTTACCTTACTTTCACAGATACGCAGTATTTT.

This clonotype was detected a few times. The chain recombines TRBV3-1 with TRBJ1-6; no definite D call. The germline V and J ends were trimmed by 0 bases and 7 bases, with 7 bases remaining between them. The CDR3 loop spans 14 amino acids. Germline V gives CDR1 LGHDT, CDR2 YNNKEL (reference sequence). In DNA, the CDR3 is TGTGCCAGCAGCCAAGAACCGGGGAATTCACCCCTCCACTTT. It codes for CASSQEPGNSPLHF. The full variable domain, in which reference TRBV3-1 and TRBJ1-6 provide the parts outside the CDR3, is DTAVSQTPKYLVTQMGNDKSIKCEQNLGHDTMYWYKQDSKKFLKIMFSYNNKELIINETVPNRFSPKSPDKAHLNLHINSLELGDSAVYFCASSQEPGNSPLHFGNGTRLTVT.

In this sample, this clonotype turned up many times. The J gene is TRBJ2-2, the V gene TRBV29-1; TRBD1 matches 9 bases. CDR1 SQVTM and CDR2 ANQGSEA come from the germline V gene. This CDR3 is 14 amino acids long. J was trimmed by 6 bases and V by 7 bases; bases with no gene match: 9. This chain's CDR3 is CSGSRDRVSGELFF. CDR3 sequence (DNA): TGCAGCGGCAGCCGGGACAGGGTATCCGGGGAGCTGTTTTTT.

This clonotype was counted at least ten times. V usage is TRBV6-6 and J usage is TRBJ1-1, with D uncertain. The V end was cut by 5 bases, the J end by 9 bases, with 16 bases between. CDR3 size: 13 residues. Per the germline V gene, CDR1 is MNHNY and CDR2 is SVGAGI (reference sequence). CDR3 in amino acids: CASSPSPRGKAFF. The CDR3, as DNA: TGTGCCAGCAGTCCGAGTCCCCGGGGTAAAGCTTTCTTT.

The sample holds many counts of this clonotype. This sequence joins TRBV18 and TRBJ2-3; a weak D match, TRBD1 (6 bases). This CDR3 comprises 15 residues. Trimming stripped 3 bases from V and 3 bases from J, with 13 bases between. The germline gives CDR1 KGHSH, CDR2 LQKENI. CDR3 residues: CASSPGAGKTDTQYF. The CDR3 DNA follows: TGTGCCAGCTCACCGGGGGCAGGGAAGACAGATACGCAGTATTTT.

Remarks on this clonotype: A much larger clonotype is one base distant, so this may be a read error. The chain employs TRBV4-1 and TRBJ2-1; no definite D call. CDR3 length equals 13 residues. V lost 5 bases and J lost 5, with 10 bases in between. Germline values: CDR1 MGHRA, CDR2 YSYEKL. CDR3 DNA sequence: TGCGCCAGCAGCTGCGGACGGGACAATGAGCAGTTCTTC. As protein: CASSCGRDNEQFF.

In its sample, this clonotype was seen many times. The genes are TRBV6-6 and TRBJ2-3; 9 bases fit TRBD2. Losses at the gene ends were 8 bases for V and 4 bases for J; bases not matched to a gene: 10. The CDR3 loop spans 15 amino acids. Germline CDR1 reads MNHNY; CDR2 reads SVGAGI (reference sequence). In DNA, the CDR3 is TGTGCCAGCTGCGGGGGGGTCGGCCCCGCAGATACGCAGTATTTT. As protein: CASCGGVGPADTQYF.

This clonotype was counted a single time. With a much larger clone just one base away, this may be a read error. This sequence joins TRBV6-1 and TRBJ2-1; 12 bases match TRBD2. Germline V CDR1 and CDR2: MNHNS, SASEGT. V lost 7 bases, J lost 10 bases, and 8 bases stayed unmatched. The CDR3 length is 14 residues. The CDR3 DNA reads TGTGCCAGCAATCGACTAGCGGGGGTAAAAGAGCAGTTCTTC. This encodes CASNRLAGVKEQFF.

V and J are TRBV5-1 and TRBJ2-7; D unclear. From germline, CDR1 is SGHRS and CDR2 YFSETQ. The CDR3 is made up of 13 amino acids. The V gene lost 5 bases and the J gene lost 6 bases, with 15 bases spanning the gap. The CDR3 bases are TGCGCCAGCAGTGACCTAACGGTCCCCGAGCAGTACTTC. It translates to CASSDLTVPEQYF.

This clonotype has ten or more counts. This chain joins TRBV24-1 and TRBJ1-5, with a possible D match to TRBD1 (6 bases). Trimming stripped 7 bases from V and 6 bases from J, with 30 bases between. CDR1 is KGHDR, CDR2 SFDVKD, per germline. The CDR3 has 19 amino acids. CDR3 in amino acids: CATRGPLLYRDTACQPQHF. The CDR3 DNA follows: TGTGCCACCAGGGGCCCACTCCTTTACCGGGACACTGCTTGTCAGCCCCAGCATTTT.

This clonotype was seen many times. The chain couples TRBV3-1 to TRBJ1-5; D might be TRBD1 (6 bases). V lost 0 bases and J lost 7, with 10 bases in between. Germline V gives CDR1 LGHDT, CDR2 YNNKEL (reference sequence). The CDR3 is made up of 14 amino acids. The CDR3 sequence is CASSQEGRGQPQHF. DNA for the CDR3: TGTGCCAGCAGCCAAGAAGGCAGGGGACAGCCCCAGCATTTT.

This clonotype has ten or more counts. The chain has TRBV12-3 or TRBV12-4 and TRBJ1-1; TRBD1 aligns across 7 bases. V lost 4 bases, J lost 9 bases, and 8 bases stayed unmatched. This CDR3 has 13 residues. CDR3 nucleotide sequence: TGTGCCAGCAGTTCTAACCGGGACAGAAAAGCTTTCTTT. Protein product: CASSSNRDRKAFF.

This clonotype was recorded at least ten times. The chain joins TRBV2 to TRBJ2-1, with D possibly called TRBD1 or TRBD2 (5 bases each). The CDR3 spans 13 residues. V was cut by 3 bases and J by 12 bases, with 15 bases left in between. Germline V gene sequence: CDR1 SNHLY, CDR2 FYNNEI. The CDR3 DNA is TGTGCCAGCAGTGATGTCGGGACCCCCAGGCAGTTCTTC. Translated: CASSDVGTPRQFF.